A single sample is the source of the 31 T cell receptor beta chains below, sequenced in a study of T cell responses to AZD1222 COVID-19 vaccine. Repertoires were generated with immunoSEQ multiplex PCR, while TCRdb's copy carries only in-frame clones and drops some. The repertoire has 99,000 or so clones, around nine tenths of them found once; the top ten carry about 9.1%. The source material was peripheral blood, sampled on day 0 of AZD1222 vaccination. These receptor sequences come from an adult in good health.

Only one count was recorded for this clone. The chain is built from TRBV19 and TRBJ2-1; 11 bases line up with TRBD2. Germline CDR1 and CDR2: LNHDA and SQIVND (reference sequence). There are 16 residues in the CDR3. Trimming removed 7 bases from V and 1 base from J; junction bases left unmatched: 6. DNA of the CDR3: TGTGCCAGTAAGACTAGCGGGATGCGGTCCTACAATGAGCAGTTCTTC. It is translated as CASKTSGMRSYNEQFF.

The chain joins TRBV19 to TRBJ1-1; the D is unclear. There are 13 residues in the CDR3. Trimming stripped 4 bases from V and 1 base from J, with 7 bases between. Germline V gene lookup returns CDR1 LNHDA and CDR2 SQIVND (reference sequence). The CDR3 nucleotides read TGTGCCAGTAGTACGACACCGAACACTGAAGCTTTCTTT. The encoded protein is CASSTTPNTEAFF.

This clone has just one count. The CDR3 sequence: CASSLRQNSNQPQHF. The DNA of the CDR3 is TGTGCCAGCAGTTTAAGACAGAATAGCAATCAGCCCCAGCATTTT. The chain joins TRBV27 to TRBJ1-5, with a weak D call TRBD1 (5 bases). The CDR3 covers 15 residues. Trimming took 2 bases from V and 0 from J, leaving 8 bases between them. CDR1 and CDR2 from the germline V gene are MNHEY and SMNVEV (reference sequence).

CDR3 protein: CASSSPPREGLETQYF. The CDR3 bases are TGTGCCAGCAGCTCCCCCCCGCGGGAGGGCCTGGAGACCCAGTACTTC. The chain has TRBV28 and TRBJ2-5, with 9 bases fitting TRBD2. Germline assignment: CDR1 MDHEN and CDR2 SYDVKM. The CDR3 sequence is 16 residues long. V was clipped by 6 bases and J by 5 bases; unmatched bases: 13.

V gene TRBV27 combines with J gene TRBJ2-2, with D possibly TRBD2 on 6 matching bases. The CDR3 extends over 17 amino acids. V was shortened by 1 base and J by 1 base, with 13 bases between the two germline ends. CDR1 is MNHEY, CDR2 SMNVEV, per germline (reference sequence). CDR3 residues: CASSLLGTPLNTGELFF. CDR3 sequence (DNA): TGTGCCAGCAGTTTATTAGGGACTCCATTGAACACCGGGGAGCTGTTTTTT.

The genes are TRBV28 and TRBJ1-2, with D unclear. V lost 8 bases and J 3 bases, leaving 19 bases between the germline ends. From germline, CDR1 is MDHEN and CDR2 SYDVKM. The CDR3 totals 15 residues. Here the CDR3 reads CASSPATGLDYGYTF. DNA for the CDR3: TGTGCCAGCTCCCCCGCTACCGGTTTAGACTATGGCTACACCTTC.

The chain joins TRBV15 to TRBJ1-2; TRBD1 might be the D (5 bases). Looked up from germline, CDR1 is LNHNV and CDR2 is YYDKDF (reference sequence). V lost 1 base and J lost 0, with 12 bases in between. This CDR3 region has 16 residues. The CDR3 reads CATSRGRQGANYGYTF. The CDR3 coding sequence is TGTGCCACCAGCAGAGGTCGGCAGGGAGCTAACTATGGCTACACCTTC.

This chain joins TRBV29-1 and TRBJ2-7; the D gene is possibly TRBD1 (6 bases). Looked up from germline, CDR1 is SQVTM and CDR2 is ANQGSEA. The CDR3 has 13 amino acids. V gave up 7 bases and J gave up 4 bases, with 17 bases separating them. CDR3: CSATLTGIYEQYF. The CDR3 DNA sequence: TGCAGCGCAACATTGACAGGCATTTACGAGCAGTACTTC.

This chain connects TRBV11-3 to TRBJ2-5; D may be TRBD2 (6 bases). Looked up from germline, CDR1 is SGHNT and CDR2 is YENEEA. The ends were cut back, 8 bases at V and 1 base at J, with 11 bases in the middle. The CDR3 length is 13 residues. The CDR3 region is CASGSSAQETQYF. The DNA of the CDR3 is TGTGCCAGCGGGTCTAGCGCCCAAGAGACCCAGTACTTC.

The V and J genes are TRBV27 and TRBJ1-3; D not resolved. Germline V CDR1 and CDR2: MNHEY, SMNVEV (reference sequence). V lost 8 bases, J lost 4 bases, and 18 bases lay in between. This CDR3 is built from 15 residues. The CDR3 DNA reads as TGTGCCAGCTCGAGATCCAGGACGGGCGGAAACACCATATATTTT. Amino acids: CASSRSRTGGNTIYF.

The chain uses TRBV12-5 and TRBJ1-5; 7 nucleotides align to TRBD1. The CDR3 runs 13 residues. J was trimmed by 4 bases and V by 7 bases; bases with no gene match: 4. Germline V lookup: CDR1 LGHNT, CDR2 FRNRAP. Here the CDR3 DNA reads TGTGCTAGTGCCCCGACAGGGAATCAGCCCCAGCATTTT. This encodes CASAPTGNQPQHF.

The rearrangement uses TRBV5-4 and TRBJ2-1; 15 nucleotides line up with TRBD2. Germline-derived CDR1 and CDR2 are SGHNT and YYREEE (reference sequence). The CDR3 runs 16 residues. J lost 6 bases, V lost 10 bases, and 11 bases had no gene match. The CDR3 sequence is CAYPGLAGGRGNEQFF. The CDR3 region has the DNA TGTGCCTACCCAGGACTAGCGGGAGGGAGGGGCAATGAGCAGTTCTTC.

This sequence joins TRBV18 and TRBJ2-7, with D uncertain. This CDR3 region has 12 residues. Germline lookup yields CDR1 KGHSH and CDR2 LQKENI. V was shortened by 1 base and J by 8 bases, with 9 bases between the two germline ends. CDR3 residues: CASSPQGAQQYF. Written as DNA, the CDR3 is TGTGCCAGCTCACCACAGGGCGCCCAGCAGTACTTC.

The chain is built from TRBV6-6 and TRBJ2-2; D is ambiguous. V was trimmed by 8 bases and J by 6 bases, leaving 13 bases between them. The CDR3 has 13 amino acids. Germline V gene lookup returns CDR1 MNHNY and CDR2 SVGAGI (reference sequence). CDR3 in DNA: TGTGCCAGCGGTATCCTCGAGCCCGGGGAGCTGTTTTTT. It yields the protein CASGILEPGELFF.

The genes are TRBV27 and TRBJ2-4; D may be TRBD2 (6 bases). V lost 7 bases to trimming and J lost 5 bases, with 15 bases between them. The CDR3 is 14 residues long. Germline V lookup: CDR1 MNHEY, CDR2 SMNVEV (reference sequence). The CDR3 protein is CASTKRAGENIQYF. DNA of the CDR3: TGTGCCAGCACCAAGCGGGCAGGTGAAAACATTCAGTACTTC.

The V and J genes are TRBV4-1 and TRBJ2-7; TRBD2 matches at 12 bases. The CDR3 has 17 amino acids. CDR1 is MGHRA and CDR2 is YSYEKL in the germline V gene. The V and J ends lost 1 base and 5 bases, in that order; junction bases with no gene match: 9. The CDR3 DNA follows: TGCGCCAGCAGCCAAGTTGATATGGGACTAGCGGGTCACGAGCAGTACTTC. This gives the protein CASSQVDMGLAGHEQYF.

This rearrangement joins TRBV5-6 to TRBJ2-7; D may match TRBD1 or TRBD2 (5 bases each). Looked up from germline, CDR1 is SGHDT and CDR2 is YYEEEE. This CDR3 has 13 amino acids. V was cut by 4 bases and J by 3 bases, with 11 bases left in between. In DNA form, the CDR3 reads TGTGCCAGCAGCGAGGGACCCCTCTACGAGCAGTACTTC. Protein product: CASSEGPLYEQYF.

This chain uses TRBV6-1 with TRBJ2-7; no clear D gene. V shed 2 bases and J shed 4 bases, with 6 bases lying between them. Looked up from germline, CDR1 is MNHNS and CDR2 is SASEGT. This CDR3 has 12 amino acids. CDR3 nucleotides: TGTGCCAGCAGTGAACAGTTATACGAGCAGTACTTC. Protein sequence: CASSEQLYEQYF.

The V call is TRBV9, the J call TRBJ2-7, with unresolved D. Trimming removed 3 bases from V and 3 bases from J, with 4 bases in between. The CDR3 has 11 amino acids. CDR1 and CDR2 from the germline V gene are SGDLS and YYNGEE. This chain's CDR3 is CASSDYYEQYF. CDR3 DNA: TGTGCCAGCAGCGACTACTACGAGCAGTACTTC.

On this clone itself: Other DNA sequences from this sample encode an identical CDR3 as well. This chain joins TRBV9 and TRBJ2-5, with D tentatively TRBD2 (5 bases). The CDR3 loop spans 13 amino acids. V lost 2 bases to trimming and J lost 5 bases, with 10 bases between them. From germline, CDR1 is SGDLS and CDR2 YYNGEE. The CDR3, as DNA: TGTGCCAGCAGCGTCGCGGGCGGGGAGACCCAGTACTTC. Translated, it gives CASSVAGGETQYF.

The V call is TRBV30, the J call TRBJ2-5; no reliable D call. Germline loops: CDR1 GTSNPN, CDR2 SVGIG (reference sequence). Trimming pared 3 bases from V and 5 bases from J, leaving 10 bases between. The CDR3 loop spans 12 amino acids. CDR3 sequence: CAWRVRTETQYF. The DNA of the CDR3 is TGTGCCTGGAGAGTCCGGACCGAGACCCAGTACTTC.

As to this clone: The same CDR3 arises from other DNA sequences in this sample as well. The V gene is TRBV14, the J gene TRBJ2-7; the match to TRBD2 covers 8 bases. V shed 0 bases, J shed 3 bases, and the junction held 4 bases outside the gene matches. The germline V gene has CDR1 SGHDN and CDR2 FVKESK. The CDR3 contains 15 residues. As DNA, the CDR3 is TGTGCCAGCAGCCAAGAGGGCCTAGCGGGCTACGAGCAGTACTTC. Translated, it gives CASSQEGLAGYEQYF.

The chain recombines TRBV5-5 with TRBJ2-1; D is ambiguous. The CDR3 totals 15 residues. V was shortened by 0 bases and J by 7 bases, with 14 bases between the two germline ends. The germline V gene has CDR1 SGHKS and CDR2 YYEKEE (reference sequence). CDR3 DNA: TGTGCCAGCAGCTTGGGGGCTAGTGATGTAAATGAGCAGTTCTTC. Residues: CASSLGASDVNEQFF.

V gene TRBV24-1 combines with J gene TRBJ2-3, with D uncertain. The CDR3 runs to 14 residues. From germline, CDR1 is KGHDR and CDR2 SFDVKD. V gave up 1 base and J gave up 2 bases, with 6 bases separating them. The CDR3 DNA reads as TGTGCCACCAGTGATTTTCTGCACACAGATACGCAGTATTTT. Translating gives CATSDFLHTDTQYF.

The CDR3 DNA follows: TGTGCCAGCAGGTCAGACGGCTCTGGAAACACCATATATTTT. It yields the protein CASRSDGSGNTIYF. The chain couples TRBV6-5 to TRBJ1-3; D remains ambiguous. The CDR3 contains 14 residues. V lost 6 bases and J 0 bases, leaving 9 bases between the germline ends. CDR1 is MNHEY and CDR2 is SVGAGI in the germline V gene.

The chain couples TRBV19 to TRBJ1-3; D gene uncertain. The ends were cut back, 3 bases at V and 0 bases at J, with 6 bases in the middle. Germline lookup yields CDR1 LNHDA and CDR2 SQIVND (reference sequence). This CDR3 contains 14 residues. The CDR3 region has the DNA TGTGCCAGTAGTATCCTCGGCTCTGGAAACACCATATATTTT. Encoded protein: CASSILGSGNTIYF.

The chain combines TRBV11-2 with TRBJ2-7; D perhaps matches TRBD2 (6 bases). The CDR3 spans 14 residues. Germline CDR1 is SGHAT and CDR2 is FQNNGV. V lost 2 bases and J 3 bases, leaving 11 bases between the germline ends. The CDR3 DNA reads TGTGCCAGCAGCTTACCGGGAGCGATCTACGAGCAGTACTTC. Its translation: CASSLPGAIYEQYF.

The chain joins TRBV27 to TRBJ2-2; D might be TRBD1 or TRBD2, each matching 5 bases. Trimming took 10 bases from V and 0 from J, leaving 18 bases between them. CDR3 size: 16 residues. Per germline, CDR1 MNHEY and CDR2 SMNVEV (reference sequence). The chain's CDR3 is CANARYGTPNTGELFF. In nucleotides, the CDR3 is TGTGCCAACGCCCGGTACGGGACCCCGAACACCGGGGAGCTGTTTTTT.

The chain links TRBV12-3 or TRBV12-4 to TRBJ2-1, with a weak D call TRBD2 (6 bases). V was cut by 3 bases and J by 7 bases, with 10 bases left in between. This CDR3 is 13 amino acids long. In nucleotides, the CDR3 is TGTGCCAGCAGTTTGGCCGCGGGGAATGAGCAGTTCTTC. Its protein product is CASSLAAGNEQFF.

This chain uses TRBV19 with TRBJ1-2; D is perhaps TRBD1 (5 bases). V lost 8 bases, J lost 0 bases, and 13 bases lay in between. The CDR3 sequence is 14 residues long. Germline CDR1 LNHDA, CDR2 SQIVND (reference sequence). This CDR3 reads CASALGHANYGYTF. The CDR3 nucleotides read TGTGCCAGTGCCCTCGGACACGCTAACTATGGCTACACCTTC.

The gene calls are TRBV7-9 and TRBJ2-3; 9 nucleotides match TRBD2. The length of the CDR3 is 12 residues. Germline V CDR1 and CDR2: SEHNR, FQNEAQ (reference sequence). Trimming removed 5 bases from V and 12 bases from J; junction bases left unmatched: 6. CDR3 protein: CASSASGAYQYF. CDR3 DNA sequence: TGTGCCAGCAGCGCTAGCGGGGCCTACCAGTATTTT.